This T cell receptor (beta chain) was retrieved from a study of T cell changes during pregnancy in multiple sclerosis. Assay: immunoSEQ multiplex PCR; the TCRdb copy retains only in-frame clones and omits some. The sample has tens of thousands of clones; roughly 91% are singletons. The V end was cut by 5 bases, the J end by 1 base, with 17 bases between. Germline V gene lookup returns CDR1 SGHVS and CDR2 FQNEAQ. The CDR3 has 17 residues. The V call is TRBV7-8, the J call TRBJ2-2, with D possibly being TRBD2 (5 bases). The clonotype was recovered from a female donor in good health, enrolled as a control in a pregnancy study. The material was CD4+ T cells from peripheral blood mononuclear cells, obtained in the first trimester of pregnancy. CDR3 sequence: CASSPRHRGMNTGELFF. In DNA form, the CDR3 reads TGTGCCAGCAGCCCGCGCCACCGGGGAATGAACACCGGGGAGCTGTTTTTT.